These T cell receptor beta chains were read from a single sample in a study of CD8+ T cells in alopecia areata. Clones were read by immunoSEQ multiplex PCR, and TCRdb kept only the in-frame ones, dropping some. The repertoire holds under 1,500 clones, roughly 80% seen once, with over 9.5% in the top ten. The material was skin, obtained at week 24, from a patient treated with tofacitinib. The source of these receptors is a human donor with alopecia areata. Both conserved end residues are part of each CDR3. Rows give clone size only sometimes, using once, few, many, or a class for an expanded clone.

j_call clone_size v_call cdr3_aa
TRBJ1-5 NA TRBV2 CASRVGRDYQPQHF
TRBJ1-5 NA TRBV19 CASRGLGGAPINQPQHF
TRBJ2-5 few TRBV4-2 CASSPRVREGAVETQYF
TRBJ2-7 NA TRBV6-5 CASTYGSYEQYF
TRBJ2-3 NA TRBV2 CASSKDRGDTDTQYF
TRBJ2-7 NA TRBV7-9 CASGPLYEQYF
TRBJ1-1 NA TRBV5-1 CASSLEPNTEAFF
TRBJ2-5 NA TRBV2 CASSGGTSGKTETQYF
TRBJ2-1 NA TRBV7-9 CASSPPRQINEQFF
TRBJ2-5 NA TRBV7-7 CASSVTGSQETQYF
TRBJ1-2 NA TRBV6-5 CASSYEGRKDYGYTF
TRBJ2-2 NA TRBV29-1 CSVELDRVGGELFF
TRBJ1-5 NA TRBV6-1 CASRDGSNQPQHF
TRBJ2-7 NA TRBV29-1 CSARGLYEQYF
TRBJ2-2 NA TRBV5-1 CASSAVETGELFF
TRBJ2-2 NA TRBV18 CASSPPGLTGELFF
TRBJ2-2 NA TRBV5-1 CASSLHGELFF
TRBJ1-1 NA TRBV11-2 CASSLDIPNTEAFF
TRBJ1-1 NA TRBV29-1 CSVEDTGGPLMNTEAFF
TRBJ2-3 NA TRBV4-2 CASSQEASSTDTQYF
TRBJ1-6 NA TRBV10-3 CAIRVGTESNSPLHF
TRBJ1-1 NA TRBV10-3 CAIRWRDGPNSEAFF
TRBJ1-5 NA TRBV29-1 CSVESGGGRSQHF
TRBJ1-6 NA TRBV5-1 CASSRDVGSPLHF
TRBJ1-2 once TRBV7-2 CASSLRDPRDYGYTF
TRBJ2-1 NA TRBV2 CASSGQGMLFF
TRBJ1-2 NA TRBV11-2 CVSSSVRGAARDMIGYTF
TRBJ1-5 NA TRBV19 CASSIGRSLGPQHF
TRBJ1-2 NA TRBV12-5 CASGSGVLGYGYTF
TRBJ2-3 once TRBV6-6 CASERQGLTDTQYF
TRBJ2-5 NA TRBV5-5 CASSVPGRSQETQYF
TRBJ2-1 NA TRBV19 CASKQRSGQGSSYNEQFF
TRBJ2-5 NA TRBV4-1 CASRERLAGEETQYF
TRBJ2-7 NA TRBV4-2 CASSQELRTAYEQYF
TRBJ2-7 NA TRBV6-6 CASSYSGRGGLEQYF
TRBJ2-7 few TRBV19 CASSIGLDVGEQYF
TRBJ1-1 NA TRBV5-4 CASSFDRGFTEAFF